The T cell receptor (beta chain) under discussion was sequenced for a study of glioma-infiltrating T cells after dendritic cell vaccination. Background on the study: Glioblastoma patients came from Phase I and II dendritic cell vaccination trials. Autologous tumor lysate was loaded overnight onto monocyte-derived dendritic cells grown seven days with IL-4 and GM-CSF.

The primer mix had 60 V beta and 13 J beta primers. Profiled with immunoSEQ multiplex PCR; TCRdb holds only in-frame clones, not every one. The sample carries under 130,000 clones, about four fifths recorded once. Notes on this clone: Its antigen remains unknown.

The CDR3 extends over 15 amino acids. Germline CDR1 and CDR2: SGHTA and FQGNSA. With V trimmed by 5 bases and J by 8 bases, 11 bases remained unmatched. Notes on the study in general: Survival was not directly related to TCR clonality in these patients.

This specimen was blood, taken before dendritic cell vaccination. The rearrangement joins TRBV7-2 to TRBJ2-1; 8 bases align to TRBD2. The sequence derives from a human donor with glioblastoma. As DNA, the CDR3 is TGTGCCAGCAGCAAAGCGGGGGCTACCTCGGATGAGCAGTTCTTC. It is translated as CASSKAGATSDEQFF.